The 4 T cell receptor beta chains reported below all come from one sample, sequenced in a study of blood T cells in healthy people across ages. It was with a sample-barcoded 5' primer and a J-beta primer mix that a second PCR of roughly 6 to 11 cycles was run. TCRdb processed the 5' RACE reads anew with MiXCR; each CDR3 protein has one entry. The table includes some 710,000 distinct CDR3 sequences, more than 35% detected once. What was sequenced was blood. The source of these receptors is a man older than 75 in good health.

The rearrangement uses TRBV7-9 and TRBJ1-2, with D perhaps matching TRBD1 (6 bases). CDR3 length: 15 amino acids. Germline V CDR1 and CDR2: SEHNR, FQNEAQ (reference sequence). V was pared by 0 bases and J by 2 bases, with 10 bases between. CDR3 sequence (DNA): TGTGCCAGCAGCTTAGCTTCGGGGGGCAACTATGGCTACACCTTC. Protein: CASSLASGGNYGYTF.

In DNA, the CDR3 is TGCAGCGTTGAAGTTTCCGGGGCCTCCCTCCGAAAACTGTTTTTT. As protein: CSVEVSGASLRKLFF. This chain joins TRBV29-1 and TRBJ1-4; possible D gene TRBD1, 5 bases. Germline CDR1 reads SQVTM; CDR2 reads ANQGSEA. This CDR3 has 15 residues. Trimming stripped 1 base from V and 10 bases from J, with 19 bases between.

This clonotype appeared a few times. V gene TRBV20-1 combines with J gene TRBJ2-7; perhaps TRBD2 as D (7 bases). V was clipped by 7 bases and J by 0 bases, with 16 bases between them. This CDR3 has 14 residues. Germline-derived CDR1 and CDR2 are DFQATT and SNEGSKA (reference sequence). DNA for the CDR3: TGCAGTGTAGCGGGCGAGGGGGGCTCCTACGAGCAGTACTTC. Residues: CSVAGEGGSYEQYF.

J is TRBJ2-7 and V is TRBV6-2 or TRBV6-3, with 7 bases that match TRBD1. The V gene's germline CDR1 is MNHEY and CDR2 SVGEGT. The junction had 10 bases not matched to a gene; V was cut back by 6 bases and J by 5 bases. The CDR3 is 14 residues long. CDR3 sequence (DNA): TGTGCCAGCAGCCGAGGACAGGCGCGGGACGAGCAGTACTTC. Translation gives CASSRGQARDEQYF.